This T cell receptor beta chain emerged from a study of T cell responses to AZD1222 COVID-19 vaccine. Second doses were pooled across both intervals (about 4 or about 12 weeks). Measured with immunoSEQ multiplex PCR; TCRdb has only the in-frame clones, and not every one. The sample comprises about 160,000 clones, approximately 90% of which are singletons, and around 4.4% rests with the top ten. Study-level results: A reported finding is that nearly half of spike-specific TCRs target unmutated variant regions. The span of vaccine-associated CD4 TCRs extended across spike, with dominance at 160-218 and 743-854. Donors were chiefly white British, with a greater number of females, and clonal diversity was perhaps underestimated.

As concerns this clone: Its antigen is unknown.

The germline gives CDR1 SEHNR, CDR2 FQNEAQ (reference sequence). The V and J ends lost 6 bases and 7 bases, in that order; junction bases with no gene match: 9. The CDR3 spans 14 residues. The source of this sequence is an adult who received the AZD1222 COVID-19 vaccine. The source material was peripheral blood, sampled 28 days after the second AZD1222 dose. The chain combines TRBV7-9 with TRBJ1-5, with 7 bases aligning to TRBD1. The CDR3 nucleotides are TGTGCCAGCAGTCTCGAGGGGGCTGGGCAGCCCCAGCATTTT. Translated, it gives CASSLEGAGQPQHF.